A single sample is the source of the 22 T cell receptor beta chains below, sequenced in a study of neurological immune-mediated disorders. TCRdb fed the 5' RACE reads into MiXCR, producing one record per CDR3 protein. The sample shows more than 30,000 distinct CDR3 sequences, about an eighth of them seen only once. The time point: technical triplicate 2. What was sequenced was CD4+ T cells from blood. The receptor set was obtained from a female donor with HTLV-1-associated myelopathy (HAM/TSP).

This clonotype was observed at least ten times. The chain employs TRBV20-1 and TRBJ1-3; no firm D call. Trimming removed 7 bases from V and 2 bases from J, with 6 bases in between. The CDR3 sequence is 11 residues long. Germline values: CDR1 DFQATT, CDR2 SNEGSKA (reference sequence). The DNA of the CDR3 is TGCAGTGTCCTGGCTGGAAACACCATATATTTT. It yields the protein CSVLAGNTIYF.

This clonotype showed up many times. The rearrangement links TRBV6-1 to TRBJ2-7; 8 bases line up with TRBD1. Per the germline V gene, CDR1 is MNHNS and CDR2 is SASEGT. J lost 2 bases, V lost 5 bases, and 11 bases had no gene match. CDR3 size: 16 residues. CDR3 amino acids: CASSRTPGTGTYEQYF. The CDR3 DNA sequence: TGTGCCAGCAGTCGTACCCCCGGGACAGGTACCTACGAGCAGTACTTC.

This clonotype was counted ten times or more. This rearrangement joins TRBV11-2 to TRBJ1-2; maybe TRBD1 (5 bases). This CDR3 spans 14 amino acids. Germline V CDR1 and CDR2: SGHAT, FQNNGV. V lost 0 bases and J 7 bases, leaving 12 bases between the germline ends. The CDR3 nucleotides are TGTGCCAGCAGCTTAGAGGTTACAGGCGGTGGCTACACCTTC. Its translation is CASSLEVTGGGYTF.

In its sample, this clonotype was seen many times. The chain carries TRBV20-1 and TRBJ2-3, with 8 bases fitting TRBD1. The CDR3 extends over 15 amino acids. Germline V gene sequence: CDR1 DFQATT, CDR2 SNEGSKA (reference sequence). This CDR3 reads CTVTTQGALPDTQYF. The CDR3 DNA is TGCACTGTAACTACCCAGGGGGCGCTCCCAGATACGCAGTATTTT.

This clonotype was counted at least ten times. The chain employs TRBV7-2 and TRBJ1-1; D not resolved. The germline V and J ends were trimmed by 10 bases and 4 bases, with 13 bases remaining between them. The length of the CDR3 is 12 residues. CDR1 and CDR2 from the germline V gene are SGHTA and FQGNSA. CDR3 sequence (DNA): TGTGCCACCATGTACGGAGGCACTGAAGCTTTCTTT. This encodes CATMYGGTEAFF.

The sample holds many counts of this clonotype. The rearrangement joins TRBV20-1 to TRBJ2-1; 7 positions agree with TRBD2. This CDR3 region has 16 residues. V lost 3 bases to trimming and J lost 9 bases; unmatched junction nucleotides: 17. Germline V gives CDR1 DFQATT, CDR2 SNEGSKA (reference sequence). The CDR3 sequence is CSASPPPPTSVGEQFF. The CDR3 nucleotides read TGCAGTGCTAGTCCCCCACCCCCCACTAGCGTGGGTGAGCAGTTCTTC.

This clonotype has a count of ten or more. This chain connects TRBV7-2 to TRBJ2-5; no reliable D call. The CDR3 spans 12 residues. The V and J ends lost 4 bases and 1 base respectively, with 4 bases between them. The germline V gene has CDR1 SGHTA and CDR2 FQGNSA. The CDR3 here is CASSYRQETQYF. The CDR3 DNA reads TGTGCCAGCAGCTACCGCCAAGAGACCCAGTACTTC.

The sample holds many counts of this clonotype. The chain uses TRBV7-2 and TRBJ2-1; TRBD2 matches 10 bases. Germline-derived CDR1 and CDR2 are SGHTA and FQGNSA. CDR3 length: 17 amino acids. Germline trimming cut 5 bases from V and 6 bases from J; bases unmatched to any gene: 13. The CDR3 coding sequence is TGTGCCAGCAGCCCACTCCCCCTAGCGGGGGTCGGCAATGAGCAGTTCTTC. Protein product: CASSPLPLAGVGNEQFF.

In this sample, this clonotype is medium-sized. The J gene is TRBJ2-1, the V gene TRBV12-3 or TRBV12-4; D remains unclear. The CDR3 totals 13 residues. V was pared by 5 bases and J by 9 bases, with 14 bases between. CDR3 in DNA: TGTGCCAGCAGTCCCCAGCTAGGCAGTGAGCAGTTCTTC. Amino acid sequence: CASSPQLGSEQFF.

In the case of this clonotype: At one of its ends the junction is not consistent with the germline gene, which may arise from a read error. The chain carries TRBV7-6 and TRBJ2-3; D not certain. The CDR3 spans 15 residues. The germline CDR1 and CDR2 sequences are SGHVS and FNYEAQ. The CDR3: CASSSLSQSIDTQYF. In DNA form, the CDR3 reads TGTGCTAGCAGCTCTCTATCGCAGTCCATAGATACGCAGTATTTT.

This clonotype was detected many times. The genes are TRBV5-8 and TRBJ1-4; TRBD1 is a possible D gene (6 bases). The germline CDR1 and CDR2 sequences are SGHTS and YDEGEE. The CDR3 has 14 residues. Trimming took 2 bases from V and 8 from J, leaving 13 bases between them. The CDR3 sequence is CASSFTTGQEKLFF. The CDR3 coding sequence is TGTGCCAGCAGCTTTACTACAGGACAGGAAAAACTGTTTTTT.

This clonotype has ten or more counts. The V and J genes are TRBV20-1 and TRBJ2-7, with TRBD2 as a possible D gene (6 bases). V gave up 0 bases and J gave up 2 bases, with 11 bases separating them. There are 14 residues in the CDR3. Per the germline V gene, CDR1 is DFQATT and CDR2 is SNEGSKA (reference sequence). The CDR3, as DNA: TGCAGTGCTAGAGACGTCGGGGGTGCCTACGAGCAGTACTTC. Protein: CSARDVGGAYEQYF.

The sample holds many counts of this clonotype. The J gene is TRBJ2-3, the V gene TRBV7-2, with D uncertain. The CDR3 is made up of 16 amino acids. CDR1 and CDR2 (germline): SGHTA, FQGNSA. V lost 3 bases to trimming and J lost 2 bases, with 15 bases between them. CDR3 loop: CASSFLSSLPTDTQYF. The CDR3 coding sequence is TGTGCCAGCAGCTTTTTAAGTTCCCTCCCCACAGATACGCAGTATTTT.

At least ten counts were recorded for this clonotype. The chain joins TRBV20-1 to TRBJ1-6, with D unresolved. Trimming pared 2 bases from V and 0 bases from J, leaving 11 bases between. The CDR3 contains 16 residues. Looked up from germline, CDR1 is DFQATT and CDR2 is SNEGSKA (reference sequence). The CDR3 sequence: CSARPKRGSYNSPLHF. The CDR3 DNA follows: TGCAGTGCTAGACCTAAACGTGGCTCCTATAATTCACCCCTCCACTTT.

This clonotype was detected ten times or more. The chain recombines TRBV28 with TRBJ1-6, with 7 bases aligning to TRBD1. The CDR3 runs 16 residues. Germline V lookup: CDR1 MDHEN, CDR2 SYDVKM. V lost 5 bases and J lost 8; bases outside the gene matches: 12. CDR3 amino acids: CASSPQGESGDSPLHF. CDR3 bases: TGTGCCAGCAGTCCTCAGGGGGAGAGTGGTGATTCACCCCTCCACTTT.

The chain uses TRBV20-1 and TRBJ2-3; 15 positions agree with TRBD2. The CDR3 has 16 residues. The V and J ends lost 3 bases and 10 bases, in that order; junction bases with no gene match: 11. In germline, CDR1 is DFQATT, CDR2 SNEGSKA (reference sequence). The CDR3 reads CSASPGLAGGPCSQYF. Written as DNA, the CDR3 is TGCAGTGCTAGTCCCGGACTAGCGGGGGGGCCTTGTTCGCAGTATTTT.

This clonotype was found many times. The chain recombines TRBV18 with TRBJ1-5; no firm D call. The V end was cut by 4 bases, the J end by 2 bases, with 18 bases between. This CDR3 contains 17 residues. Looked up from germline, CDR1 is KGHSH and CDR2 is LQKENI. CDR3 sequence: CASSLSHAAGGNQPQHF. The CDR3, as DNA: TGTGCCAGCTCACTTAGCCACGCGGCCGGGGGCAATCAGCCCCAGCATTTT.

Many counts were recorded for this clonotype. V and J are TRBV5-1 and TRBJ2-7; 12 nucleotides agree with TRBD1. The trim removed 3 bases at V and 6 bases at J, leaving 4 bases unmatched. Germline V gene data show CDR1 as SGHRS and CDR2 as YFSETQ. The CDR3 is made up of 14 amino acids. The CDR3 bases are TGCGCCAGCAGCTCCGGGACAGGGGGCGTCGAGCAGTACTTC. Its translation is CASSSGTGGVEQYF. The variable domain in full, with the rest retrieved from reference TRBV5-1 and TRBJ2-7, is KAGVTQTPRYLIKTRGQQVTLSCSPISGHRSVSWYQQTPGQGLQFLFEYFSETQRNKGNFPGRFSGRQFSNSRSEMNVSTLELGDSALYLCASSSGTGGVEQYFGPGTRLTVT.

In its sample, this clonotype was seen a few times. V and J are TRBV20-1 and TRBJ1-3; the D is unclear. V lost 3 bases and J 0 bases, leaving 15 bases between the germline ends. This CDR3 contains 16 residues. Germline lookup yields CDR1 DFQATT and CDR2 SNEGSKA (reference sequence). The DNA of the CDR3 is TGCAGTGCTAGCCGTTCATTGTCGCTCTCTGGAAACACCATATATTTT. It yields the protein CSASRSLSLSGNTIYF.

There are many counts of this clonotype. The chain has TRBV7-2 and TRBJ1-2; the match to TRBD1 covers 11 bases. This CDR3 contains 14 residues. V was pared by 5 bases and J by 7 bases, with 6 bases of the junction left unmatched. Germline V CDR1 and CDR2: SGHTA, FQGNSA. CDR3 region: CASSMDRGPGGYTF. The CDR3, as DNA: TGTGCCAGCAGCATGGACAGGGGGCCTGGTGGCTACACCTTC. Filled out from reference TRBV7-2 and TRBJ1-2, the complete variable domain reads GAGVSQSPSNKVTEKGKDVELRCDPISGHTALYWYRQSLGQGLEFLIYFQGNSAPDKSGLPSDRFSAERTGGSVSTLTIQRTQQEDSAVYLCASSMDRGPGGYTFGSGTRLTVV.

This clonotype showed up many times. The chain recombines TRBV2 with TRBJ2-7; TRBD1 is a possible D gene (5 bases). Per the germline V gene, CDR1 is SNHLY and CDR2 is FYNNEI. The CDR3 loop spans 14 amino acids. The V end was cut by 5 bases, the J end by 2 bases, with 13 bases between. CDR3 nucleotide sequence: TGTGCCAGCAGTTTAGACAGTACCACCTACGAGCAGTACTTC. Encoded protein: CASSLDSTTYEQYF.

With respect to this clonotype: A read error may be the cause here, since a much bigger clone is one base away. This chain joins TRBV6-5 and TRBJ1-2; D is unclear. CDR3 length: 14 residues. Trimming took off 10 bases at V and 5 bases at J, with 20 bases between the two ends. Germline V gene data show CDR1 as MNHEY and CDR2 as SVGAGI. In DNA form, the CDR3 reads TGTGCCACCAAGGAAGGGTTCGGGTCTTATGGCTACACCTTC. Translation: CATKEGFGSYGYTF.